This passage covers 21 T cell receptor beta chains from one sample sequenced in a study of blood T cell repertoires in COVID-19 (dated by TCRdb to about 2020). Libraries were built with the immunoSEQ multiplex PCR assay. Sourced from immuneACCESS, this table was stored by TCRdb with only in-frame sequences that have V and J called. A share of the clones is absent; for the studies checked, an unresolved V gene accounts for under half, and the remainder has no known explanation. The sample records some 110,000 clones, roughly four fifths of which are singletons. The top ten clonotypes cover 4% to 5.5% of the sample. The sequencing input was peripheral blood. The source of these receptors is a man aged 60 to 69 with acute or convalescent COVID-19.

V gene TRBV5-1 combines with J gene TRBJ2-5, with D unclear. V lost 1 base and J 1 base, leaving 8 bases between the germline ends. The CDR3 totals 14 residues. The germline CDR1 and CDR2 sequences are SGHRS and YFSETQ. DNA for the CDR3: TGCGCCAGCAGCTTGTCTTCGGGCCAAGAGACCCAGTACTTC. Its translation: CASSLSSGQETQYF.

The J gene is TRBJ1-5, the V gene TRBV3-1 (or the pseudogene TRBV3-2), with TRBD1 matching 7 bases. V gave up 5 bases and J gave up 5 bases; unmatched junction bases: 3. CDR1 is LGHDT and CDR2 is YNNKEL in the germline V gene (reference sequence). The CDR3 extends over 13 amino acids. The CDR3 spells CASSGDRDQPQHF. The CDR3 DNA sequence: TGTGCCAGCAGCGGGGACAGAGATCAGCCCCAGCATTTT.

The J gene is TRBJ1-6, the V gene TRBV14; TRBD1 might be the D (5 bases). This CDR3 has 14 residues. Deletions cut 6 bases from V and 9 bases from J, with 15 bases between. CDR1 and CDR2 from the germline V gene are SGHDN and FVKESK. Written as DNA, the CDR3 is TGTGCCAGCAGAGACAGCGGGACGGGTTCACCCCTCCACTTT. Its protein product is CASRDSGTGSPLHF. The entire variable domain, with the rest obtained from reference TRBV14 and TRBJ1-6, is as follows: EAGVTQFPSHSVIEKGQTVTLRCDPISGHDNLYWYRRVMGKEIKFLLHFVKESKQDESGMPNNRFLAERTGGTYSTLKVQPAELEDSGVYFCASRDSGTGSPLHFGNGTRLTVT.

The chain is built from TRBV10-3 and TRBJ2-5; 8 nucleotides agree with TRBD1. The CDR3 extends over 14 amino acids. V gave up 6 bases and J gave up 2 bases; unmatched junction bases: 5. Germline values: CDR1 ENHRY, CDR2 SYGVKD. The CDR3: CAISRTGRQETQYF. CDR3 nucleotides: TGTGCCATCAGCAGGACAGGGAGGCAAGAGACCCAGTACTTC.

The chain is built from TRBV7-9 and TRBJ2-7, with 9 positions matching TRBD1. Germline V lookup: CDR1 SEHNR, CDR2 FQNEAQ (reference sequence). V shed 6 bases and J 0 bases; nucleotides not matched to a gene: 3. This CDR3 region has 14 residues. The CDR3 spells CASSLTGGSYEQYF. Written as DNA, the CDR3 is TGTGCCAGCAGTTTGACAGGGGGCTCCTACGAGCAGTACTTC.

The chain has TRBV6-2 or TRBV6-3 and TRBJ2-3; D is unresolved. The CDR3 sequence is 17 residues long. V lost 6 bases and J lost 2, with 21 bases in between. The germline V gene encodes CDR1 MNHEY and CDR2 SVGEGT. DNA for the CDR3: TGTGCCAGCAGCCCAAACGCGGAACCACCTTACACAGATACGCAGTATTTT. The encoded protein is CASSPNAEPPYTDTQYF.

The chain is built from TRBV30 and TRBJ2-1; tentative D call: TRBD2 (6 bases). Germline values: CDR1 GTSNPN, CDR2 SVGIG (reference sequence). V lost 3 bases and J lost 0, with 9 bases in between. CDR3 length equals 14 residues. The CDR3 DNA is TGTGCCTGGAGGCGGGGAGGCTCCTACAATGAGCAGTTCTTC. This sequence encodes CAWRRGGSYNEQFF.

This clone was seen once. V and J are TRBV27 and TRBJ2-7, with D perhaps TRBD2 (5 bases). Germline CDR1 and CDR2: MNHEY and SMNVEV (reference sequence). There are 13 residues in the CDR3. The ends were cut back, 2 bases at V and 2 bases at J, with 7 bases in the middle. As DNA, the CDR3 is TGTGCCAGCAGTTTACTCGGGGCCTACGAGCAGTACTTC. Translation: CASSLLGAYEQYF.

The chain is built from TRBV11-1 and TRBJ2-7; D gene ambiguous. The CDR3 contains 15 residues. The germline gives CDR1 SGHAT, CDR2 FQDESV (reference sequence). The V end lost 2 bases, the J end lost 0 bases, and 11 bases lay between the germline ends. The CDR3 region has the DNA TGTGCCAGCAGCTTAATCAGCGACGGCTCCTACGAGCAGTACTTC. It is translated as CASSLISDGSYEQYF.

This chain uses TRBV9 with TRBJ2-5, with 8 bases matching TRBD2. Germline CDR1 and CDR2: SGDLS and YYNGEE. With 0 bases clipped from V and 7 bases from J, the junction kept 17 bases outside the gene matches. The CDR3 loop spans 18 amino acids. DNA of the CDR3: TGTGCCAGCAGCGTAGCAGAGACGGCCAGCGGGGGTGAGAGGACCCAGTACTTC. Translated, it gives CASSVAETASGGERTQYF.

The genes are TRBV5-1 and TRBJ1-6, with 9 bases identical to TRBD1. CDR3 length: 16 amino acids. CDR1 is SGHRS, CDR2 YFSETQ, per germline. V was pared by 0 bases and J by 7 bases, with 5 bases of the junction left unmatched. CDR3 protein: CASSLEGQGRNSPLHF. In DNA form, the CDR3 reads TGCGCCAGCAGCTTGGAAGGACAGGGGAGAAATTCACCCCTCCACTTT.

The chain joins TRBV5-6 to TRBJ2-1, with 10 positions matching TRBD2. The length of the CDR3 is 15 residues. Germline loops: CDR1 SGHDT, CDR2 YYEEEE. Unmatched junction bases numbered 5, after V lost 2 bases and J lost 6 bases. The CDR3 DNA reads TGTGCCAGCAGCTTACCGGGACTAGCGATCAATGAGCAGTTCTTC. Its translation: CASSLPGLAINEQFF.

This clone was counted between two and nine times. The gene calls are TRBV28 and TRBJ2-7; D is possibly TRBD2 (6 bases). Between the trimmed V and J ends, which lost 1 base and 1 base, there was a span of 8 bases. CDR1 is MDHEN and CDR2 is SYDVKM in the germline V gene. There are 14 residues in the CDR3. The CDR3 loop is CASSLSAGSYEQYF. The CDR3 region has the DNA TGTGCCAGCAGTTTATCGGCGGGATCCTACGAGCAGTACTTC.

Concerning this clone: Other DNA sequences in this specimen translate into the identical CDR3. The chain uses TRBV5-1 and TRBJ2-5; D is perhaps TRBD1 (7 bases). V was cut by 0 bases and J by 5 bases, with 11 bases left in between. CDR3 length: 14 amino acids. Looked up from germline, CDR1 is SGHRS and CDR2 is YFSETQ. CDR3 sequence: CASSLGQGGETQYF. CDR3 DNA: TGCGCCAGCAGCTTGGGGCAGGGGGGTGAGACCCAGTACTTC.

V gene TRBV12-5 combines with J gene TRBJ2-7; 16 bases line up with TRBD2. Per the germline V gene, CDR1 is LGHNT and CDR2 is FRNRAP. After removal of 3 bases from V and 3 bases from J, the junction contained 14 bases not matched to a gene. This CDR3 comprises 20 residues. CDR3 amino acids: CASGFPSGLAGGPGFYEQYF. For the CDR3, the DNA is TGTGCTAGTGGTTTCCCATCGGGACTAGCGGGGGGGCCGGGGTTCTACGAGCAGTACTTC.

This chain joins TRBV14 and TRBJ1-2; the match to TRBD1 covers 8 bases. Losses at the gene ends were 4 bases for V and 4 bases for J; bases not matched to a gene: 11. The germline V gene encodes CDR1 SGHDN and CDR2 FVKESK. This CDR3 contains 16 residues. CDR3 sequence reads: CASSPYWAGGGYGYTF. As DNA, the CDR3 is TGTGCCAGCAGCCCATATTGGGCAGGGGGCGGCTATGGCTACACCTTC.

This chain connects TRBV29-1 to TRBJ2-2, with 7 bases aligning to TRBD1. V lost 3 bases, J lost 5 bases, and 6 bases stayed unmatched. Germline V CDR1 and CDR2: SQVTM, ANQGSEA. The length of the CDR3 is 14 residues. As DNA, the CDR3 is TGCAGCGTTGATGAAGGGGGCAGTACCGGGGAGCTGTTTTTT. Its protein product is CSVDEGGSTGELFF.

The chain joins TRBV4-1 to TRBJ2-1; 8 bases map to TRBD1. The CDR3 contains 16 residues. The V segment lost 4 bases and the J segment 6 bases; nucleotides outside the gene matches: 11. Germline CDR1 and CDR2: MGHRA and YSYEKL. The CDR3 loop is CASSPIDRGRGNEQFF. The DNA of the CDR3 is TGCGCCAGCAGCCCGATAGACAGGGGAAGAGGCAATGAGCAGTTCTTC.

This clone was picked up a small number of times. V and J are TRBV7-2 and TRBJ1-2; a weak D match, TRBD1 (5 bases). The germline V gene encodes CDR1 SGHTA and CDR2 FQGNSA. Trimming cost V 1 base and J 0 bases, with 6 bases left between them. The CDR3 loop spans 14 amino acids. CDR3 DNA: TGTGCCAGCAGCTTAGGGACAACTAACTATGGCTACACCTTC. Translated: CASSLGTTNYGYTF.

The chain uses TRBV29-1 and TRBJ1-2; no firm D call. CDR1 and CDR2 (germline): SQVTM, ANQGSEA. V lost 1 base and J lost 4, with 10 bases in between. This CDR3 is built from 13 residues. DNA of the CDR3: TGCAGCGTTGAAGTTGGGGAGGGCTATGGCTACACCTTC. Residues: CSVEVGEGYGYTF.

This chain joins TRBV6-6 and TRBJ1-3, with D tentatively TRBD1 (6 bases). V lost 7 bases and J 0 bases, leaving 13 bases between the germline ends. The CDR3 loop spans 15 amino acids. Germline CDR1 MNHNY, CDR2 SVGAGI (reference sequence). The CDR3 reads CASILGQSSGNTIYF. In DNA, the CDR3 is TGTGCCAGCATCCTAGGACAGAGCTCTGGAAACACCATATATTTT.